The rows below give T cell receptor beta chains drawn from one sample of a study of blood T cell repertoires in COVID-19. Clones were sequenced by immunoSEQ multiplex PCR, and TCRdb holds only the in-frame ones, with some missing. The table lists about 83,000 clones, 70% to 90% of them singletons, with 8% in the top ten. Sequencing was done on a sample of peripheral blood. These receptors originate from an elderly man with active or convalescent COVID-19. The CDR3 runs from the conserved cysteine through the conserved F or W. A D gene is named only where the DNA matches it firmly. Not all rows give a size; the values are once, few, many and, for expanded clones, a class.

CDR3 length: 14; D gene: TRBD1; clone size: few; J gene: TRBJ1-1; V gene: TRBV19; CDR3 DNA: TGTGCCAGTAGTACCTCGGGACAGATCACTGAAGCTTTCTTT; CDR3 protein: CASSTSGQITEAFF
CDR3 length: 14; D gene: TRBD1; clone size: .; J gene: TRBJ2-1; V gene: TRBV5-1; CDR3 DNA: TGCGCCAGCAGCTTGGGGGACAGTCGAGGTGAGCAGTTCTTC; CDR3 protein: CASSLGDSRGEQFF
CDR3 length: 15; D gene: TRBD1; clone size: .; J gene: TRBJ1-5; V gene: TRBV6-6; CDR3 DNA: TGTGCCAGCAGGTCCGGGACAGGGTCGGGTCAGCCCCAGCATTTT; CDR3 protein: CASRSGTGSGQPQHF
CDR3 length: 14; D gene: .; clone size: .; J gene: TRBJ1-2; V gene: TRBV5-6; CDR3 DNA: TGTGCCAGCAGCCAGGGCAGGTCTCCTTATGGCTACACCTTC; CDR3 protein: CASSQGRSPYGYTF
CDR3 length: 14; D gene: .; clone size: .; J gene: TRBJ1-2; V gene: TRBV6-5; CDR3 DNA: TGTGCCAGCACCTCACGAGGCCGTAACTATGGCTACACCTTC; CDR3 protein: CASTSRGRNYGYTF
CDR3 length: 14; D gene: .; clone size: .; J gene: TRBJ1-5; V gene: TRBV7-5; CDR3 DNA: TGTGCCAGAAGCTTCCGGGACAGGAATCAGCCCCAGCATTTT; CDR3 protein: CARSFRDRNQPQHF
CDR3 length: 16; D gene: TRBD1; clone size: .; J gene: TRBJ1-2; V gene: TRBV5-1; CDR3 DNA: TGCGCCAGCAGCTTATCAGGGACAGCGTTAAACTATGGCTACACCTTC; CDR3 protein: CASSLSGTALNYGYTF
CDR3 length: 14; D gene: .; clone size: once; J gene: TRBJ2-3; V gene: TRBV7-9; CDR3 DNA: TGTGCCAGCAGCTTAAGCGTCAAATCAGATACGCAGTATTTT; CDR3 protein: CASSLSVKSDTQYF
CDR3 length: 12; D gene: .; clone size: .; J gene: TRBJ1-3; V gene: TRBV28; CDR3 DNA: TGTGCCAGCAGTTCCCGGGGAAACACCATATATTTT; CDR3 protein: CASSSRGNTIYF
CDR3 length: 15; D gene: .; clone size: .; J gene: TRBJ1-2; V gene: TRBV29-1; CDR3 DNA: TGCAGCGTTGGAACCGAAACAGGAAGATACTATGGCTACACCTTC; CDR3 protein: CSVGTETGRYYGYTF
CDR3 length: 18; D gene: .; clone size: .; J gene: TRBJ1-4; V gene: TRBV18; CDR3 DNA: TGTGCCAGCTCGCTCGTTGGAGGGGATCTTGCAACTAATGAAAAACTGTTTTTT; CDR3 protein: CASSLVGGDLATNEKLFF
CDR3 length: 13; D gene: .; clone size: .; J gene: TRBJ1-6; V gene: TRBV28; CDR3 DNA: TGTGCCAGCAGCACCGGGTCAAATTCACCCCTCCACTTT; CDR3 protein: CASSTGSNSPLHF
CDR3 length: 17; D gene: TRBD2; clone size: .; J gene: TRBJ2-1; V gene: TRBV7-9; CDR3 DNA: TGTGCCAGCAGCCCCTCCCTAGCGGGTAGCTTAGTAAATGAGCAGTTCTTC; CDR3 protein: CASSPSLAGSLVNEQFF
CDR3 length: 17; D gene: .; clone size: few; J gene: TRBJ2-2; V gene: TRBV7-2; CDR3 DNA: TGTGCCAGCAGCCGTGAAATAATGCTCCTCGGGGCCGGGGAGCTGTTTTTT; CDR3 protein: CASSREIMLLGAGELFF
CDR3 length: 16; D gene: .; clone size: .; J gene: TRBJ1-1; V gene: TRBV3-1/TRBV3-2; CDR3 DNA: TGTGCCAGCAGCCAGGGGGCCTCGGCCTCGAACACTGAAGCTTTCTTT; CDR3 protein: CASSQGASASNTEAFF
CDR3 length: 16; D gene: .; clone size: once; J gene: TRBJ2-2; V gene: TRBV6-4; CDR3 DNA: TGTGCCAGCAGCGAATGGGCCCTAACGGCCACCGGGGAGCTGTTTTTT; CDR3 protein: CASSEWALTATGELFF
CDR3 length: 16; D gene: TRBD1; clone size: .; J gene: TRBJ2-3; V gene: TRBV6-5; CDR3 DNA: TGTGCCAGCAGTTACTTCGGACAGGGGGGGAAAGATACGCAGTATTTT; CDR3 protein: CASSYFGQGGKDTQYF
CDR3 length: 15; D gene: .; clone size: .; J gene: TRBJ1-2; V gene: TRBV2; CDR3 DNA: TGTGCCAGCAGTCGCTCCCCCGCAGCTAACTATGGCTACACCTTC; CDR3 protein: CASSRSPAANYGYTF
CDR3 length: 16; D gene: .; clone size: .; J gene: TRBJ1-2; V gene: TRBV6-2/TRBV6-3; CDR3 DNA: TGTGCCAGCAGTTACGGTGGTGTGGGCAGAAACTATGGCTACACCTTC; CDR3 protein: CASSYGGVGRNYGYTF
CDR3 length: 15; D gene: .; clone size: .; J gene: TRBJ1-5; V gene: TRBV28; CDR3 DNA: TGTGCCAGCAGTTTGATGACAACTAGCAATCAGCCCCAGCATTTT; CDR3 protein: CASSLMTTSNQPQHF
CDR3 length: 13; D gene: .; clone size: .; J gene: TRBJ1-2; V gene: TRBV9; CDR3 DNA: TGTGCCAGCAGCGGGGGGGAGAACTATGGCTACACCTTC; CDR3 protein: CASSGGENYGYTF
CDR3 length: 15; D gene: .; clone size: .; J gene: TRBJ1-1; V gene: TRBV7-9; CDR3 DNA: TGTGCCAGCAGCTTAACCGGGGAAGTACTCACTGAAGCTTTCTTT; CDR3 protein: CASSLTGEVLTEAFF
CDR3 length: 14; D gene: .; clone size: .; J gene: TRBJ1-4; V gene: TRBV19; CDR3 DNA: TGTGCCAGTACAAACTCTGCAACTAATGAAAAACTGTTTTTT; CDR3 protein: CASTNSATNEKLFF
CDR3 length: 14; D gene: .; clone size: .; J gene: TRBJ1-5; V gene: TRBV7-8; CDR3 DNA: TGTGCCAGCAGCTCCCAGGGTGGCAATCAGCCCCAGCATTTT; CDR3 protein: CASSSQGGNQPQHF
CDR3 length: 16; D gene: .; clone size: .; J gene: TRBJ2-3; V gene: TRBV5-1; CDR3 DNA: TGCGCCAGCAGCTGGGAGGGACACCCCATTGTAGATACGCAGTATTTT; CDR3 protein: CASSWEGHPIVDTQYF
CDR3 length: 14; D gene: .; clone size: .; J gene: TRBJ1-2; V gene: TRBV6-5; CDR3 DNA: TGTGCCAGCAGTTACTCGGGGGCAGGGAACGGCTACACCTTC; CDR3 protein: CASSYSGAGNGYTF
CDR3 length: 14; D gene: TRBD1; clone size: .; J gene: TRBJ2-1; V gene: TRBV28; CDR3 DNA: TGTGCCAGCAGTCGGGATCCGGGACAGAGGGAGCAGTTCTTC; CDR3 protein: CASSRDPGQREQFF
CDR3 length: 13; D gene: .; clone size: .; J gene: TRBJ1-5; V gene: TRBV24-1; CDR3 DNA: TGTGCCACCAGCTCGGGTGGGAATCAGCCCCAGCATTTT; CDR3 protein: CATSSGGNQPQHF
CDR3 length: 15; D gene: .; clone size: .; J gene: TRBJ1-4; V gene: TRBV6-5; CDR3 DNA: TGTGCCAGCAGTTACTCATCCGGGATACCGGAAAAACTGTTTTTT; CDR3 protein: CASSYSSGIPEKLFF
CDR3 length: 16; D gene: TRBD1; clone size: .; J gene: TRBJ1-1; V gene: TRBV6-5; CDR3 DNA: TGTGCCAGCAGTTACTCGTCGAGGGGGCGAGGTACTGAAGCTTTCTTT; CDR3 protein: CASSYSSRGRGTEAFF
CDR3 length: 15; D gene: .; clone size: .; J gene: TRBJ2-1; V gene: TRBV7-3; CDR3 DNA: TGTGCCAGCAGCCCCAACAGGGCAGGGGCCAATGAGCAGTTCTTC; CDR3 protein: CASSPNRAGANEQFF